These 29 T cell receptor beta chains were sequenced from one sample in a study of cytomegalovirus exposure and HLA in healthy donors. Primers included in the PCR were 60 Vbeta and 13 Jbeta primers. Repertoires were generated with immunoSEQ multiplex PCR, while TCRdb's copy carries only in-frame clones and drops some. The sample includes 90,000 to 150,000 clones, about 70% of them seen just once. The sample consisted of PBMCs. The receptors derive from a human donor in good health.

CDR3: CASSVKDTTDTQYF. In DNA form, the CDR3 reads TGTGCCAGCAGCGTAAAGGACACCACAGATACGCAGTATTTT. This chain joins TRBV9 and TRBJ2-3; D perhaps matches TRBD1 (5 bases). Trimming removed 1 base at V and 2 bases at J, with 8 bases between. The CDR3 length is 14 residues. CDR1 SGDLS and CDR2 YYNGEE come from the germline V gene.

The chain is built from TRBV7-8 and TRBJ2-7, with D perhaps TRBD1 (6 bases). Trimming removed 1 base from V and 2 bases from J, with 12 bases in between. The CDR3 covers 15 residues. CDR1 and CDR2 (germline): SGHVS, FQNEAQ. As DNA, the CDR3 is TGTGCCAGCAGCTTAGGGGCCAGGGGTCCCTACGAGCAGTACTTC. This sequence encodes CASSLGARGPYEQYF.

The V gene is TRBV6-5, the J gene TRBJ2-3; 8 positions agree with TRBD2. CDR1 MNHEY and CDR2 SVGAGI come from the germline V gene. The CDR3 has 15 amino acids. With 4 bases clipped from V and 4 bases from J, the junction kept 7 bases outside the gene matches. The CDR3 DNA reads TGTGCCAGCAGTTCAACCCGGGGGGGCGCAGATACGCAGTATTTT. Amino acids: CASSSTRGGADTQYF.

The CDR3 DNA reads as TGTGCCAGCAGTCTGTACCTCCTACACTTGGGACAGGGGATGTCCTACGAGCAGTACTTC. Residues: CASSLYLLHLGQGMSYEQYF. The J gene is TRBJ2-7, the V gene TRBV28; 10 nucleotides line up with TRBD1. Germline assignment: CDR1 MDHEN and CDR2 SYDVKM. The CDR3 is made up of 20 amino acids. The J segment lost 1 base and the V segment lost 5 bases, leaving 20 bases of the junction unmatched.

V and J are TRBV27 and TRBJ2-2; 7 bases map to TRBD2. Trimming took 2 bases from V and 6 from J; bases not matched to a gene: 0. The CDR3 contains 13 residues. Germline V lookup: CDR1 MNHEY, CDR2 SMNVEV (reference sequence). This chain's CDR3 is CASSLAGAGELFF. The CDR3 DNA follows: TGTGCCAGCAGTTTAGCGGGGGCCGGGGAGCTGTTTTTT.

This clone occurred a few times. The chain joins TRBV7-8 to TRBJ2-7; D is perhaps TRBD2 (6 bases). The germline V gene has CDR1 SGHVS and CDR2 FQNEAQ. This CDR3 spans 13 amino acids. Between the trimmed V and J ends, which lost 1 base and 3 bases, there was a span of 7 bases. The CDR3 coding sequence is TGTGCCAGCAGCTTAGGGAGGGACTACGAGCAGTACTTC. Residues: CASSLGRDYEQYF.

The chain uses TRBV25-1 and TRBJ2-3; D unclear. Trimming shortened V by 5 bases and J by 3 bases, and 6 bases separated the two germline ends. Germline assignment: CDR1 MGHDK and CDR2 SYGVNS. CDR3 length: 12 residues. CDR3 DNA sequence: TGTGCCAGCAGTTCCGGGACAGATACGCAGTATTTT. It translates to CASSSGTDTQYF. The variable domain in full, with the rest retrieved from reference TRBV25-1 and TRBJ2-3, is EADIYQTPRYLVIGTGKKITLECSQTMGHDKMYWYQQDPGMELHLIHYSYGVNSTEKGDLSSESTVSRIRTEHFPLTLESARPSHTSQYLCASSSGTDTQYFGPGTRLTVL.

The CDR3 is CASSYGGKSYGYTF. CDR3 nucleotide sequence: TGTGCCAGCAGTTATGGCGGCAAATCCTATGGCTACACCTTC. This chain connects TRBV6-1 to TRBJ1-2; no reliable D call. V was cut by 5 bases and J by 4 bases, with 14 bases left in between. This CDR3 comprises 14 residues. Germline V gene data show CDR1 as MNHNS and CDR2 as SASEGT.

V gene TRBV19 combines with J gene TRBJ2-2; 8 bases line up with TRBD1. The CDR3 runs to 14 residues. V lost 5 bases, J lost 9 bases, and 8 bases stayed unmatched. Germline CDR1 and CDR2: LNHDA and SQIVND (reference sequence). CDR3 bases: TGTGCCAGTAGTTCAGGGGGCAACTTAAGGGAGCTGTTTTTT. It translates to CASSSGGNLRELFF.

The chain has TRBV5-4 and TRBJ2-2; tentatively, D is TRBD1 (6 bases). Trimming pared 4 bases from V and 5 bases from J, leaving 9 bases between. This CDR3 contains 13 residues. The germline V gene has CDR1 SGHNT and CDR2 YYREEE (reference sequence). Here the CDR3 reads CASSLQGTGELFF. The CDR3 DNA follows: TGTGCCAGCAGCCTACAGGGAACCGGGGAGCTGTTTTTT.

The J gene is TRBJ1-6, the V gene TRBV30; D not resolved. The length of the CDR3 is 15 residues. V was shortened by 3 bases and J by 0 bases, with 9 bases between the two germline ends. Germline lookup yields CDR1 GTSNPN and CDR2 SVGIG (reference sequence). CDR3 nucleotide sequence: TGTGCCTGGAGCCGAGGAAGCTCCTATAATTCACCCCTCCACTTT. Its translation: CAWSRGSSYNSPLHF.

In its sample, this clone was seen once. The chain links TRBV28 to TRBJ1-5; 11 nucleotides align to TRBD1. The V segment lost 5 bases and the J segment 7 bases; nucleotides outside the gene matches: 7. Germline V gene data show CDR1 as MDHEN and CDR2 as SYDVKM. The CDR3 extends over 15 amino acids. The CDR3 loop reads CASSIGQGARQPQHF. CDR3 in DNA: TGTGCCAGCAGTATAGGACAGGGGGCTAGGCAGCCCCAGCATTTT. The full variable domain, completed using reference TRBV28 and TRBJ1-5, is DVKVTQSSRYLVKRTGEKVFLECVQDMDHENMFWYRQDPGLGLRLIYFSYDVKMKEKGDIPEGYSVSREKKERFSLILESASTNQTSMYLCASSIGQGARQPQHFGDGTRLSIL.

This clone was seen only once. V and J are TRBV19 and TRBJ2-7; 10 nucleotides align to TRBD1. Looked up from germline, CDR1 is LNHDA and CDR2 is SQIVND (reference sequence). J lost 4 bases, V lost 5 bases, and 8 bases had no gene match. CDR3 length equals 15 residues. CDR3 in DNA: TGTGCCAGTAGTGCCGGGACAGGGGCGAGATACGAGCAGTACTTC. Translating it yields CASSAGTGARYEQYF.

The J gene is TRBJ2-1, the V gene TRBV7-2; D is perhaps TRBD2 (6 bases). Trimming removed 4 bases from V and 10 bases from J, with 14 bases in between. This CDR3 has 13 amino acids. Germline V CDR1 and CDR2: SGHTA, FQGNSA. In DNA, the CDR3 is TGTGCCAGCAGCTCCACCCCGGGGGTAGAGCAGTTCTTC. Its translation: CASSSTPGVEQFF.

The CDR3 loop is CASSERTGNTGELFF. CDR3 coding DNA: TGTGCCAGCAGCGAGAGGACAGGGAACACCGGGGAGCTGTTTTTT. This rearrangement joins TRBV9 to TRBJ2-2; 7 bases match TRBD1. V lost 3 bases, J lost 1 base, and 3 bases stayed unmatched. The CDR3 is made up of 15 amino acids. Germline assignment: CDR1 SGDLS and CDR2 YYNGEE.

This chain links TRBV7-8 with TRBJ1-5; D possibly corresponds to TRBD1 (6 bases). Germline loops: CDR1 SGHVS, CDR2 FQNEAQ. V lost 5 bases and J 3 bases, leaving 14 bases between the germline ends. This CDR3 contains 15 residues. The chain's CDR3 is CASSTRDTYNQPQHF. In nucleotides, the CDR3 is TGTGCCAGCAGCACCCGGGACACCTACAATCAGCCCCAGCATTTT.

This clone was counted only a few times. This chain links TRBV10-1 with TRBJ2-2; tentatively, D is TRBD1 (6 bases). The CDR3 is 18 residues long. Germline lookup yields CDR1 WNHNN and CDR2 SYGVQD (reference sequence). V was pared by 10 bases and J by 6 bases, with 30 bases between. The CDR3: CANLQVNRAGSIAGELFF. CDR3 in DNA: TGCGCCAACTTACAGGTGAACAGGGCAGGGTCGATCGCCGGGGAGCTGTTTTTT.

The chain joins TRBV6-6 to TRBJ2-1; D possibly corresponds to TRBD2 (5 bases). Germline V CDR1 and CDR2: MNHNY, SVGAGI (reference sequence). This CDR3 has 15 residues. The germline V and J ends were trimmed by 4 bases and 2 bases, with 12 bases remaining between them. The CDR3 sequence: CASSSPRVTYNEQFF. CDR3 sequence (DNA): TGTGCCAGCAGTTCCCCGCGGGTAACCTACAATGAGCAGTTCTTC.

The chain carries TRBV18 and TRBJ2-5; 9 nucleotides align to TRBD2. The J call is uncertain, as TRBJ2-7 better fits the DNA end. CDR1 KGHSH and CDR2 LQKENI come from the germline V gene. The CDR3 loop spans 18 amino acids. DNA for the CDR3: TGTGCCAGCTCACCACCACGACACCCGGGACTAGCCTACTACGAGCAGTACTTC. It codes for CASSPPRHPGLAYYEQYF.

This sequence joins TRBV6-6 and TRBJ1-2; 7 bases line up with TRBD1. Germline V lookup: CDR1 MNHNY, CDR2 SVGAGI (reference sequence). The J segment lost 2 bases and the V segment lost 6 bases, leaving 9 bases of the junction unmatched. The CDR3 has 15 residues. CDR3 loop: CASSSLTGRNYGYTF. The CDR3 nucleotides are TGTGCCAGCAGCAGTCTGACAGGGCGCAACTATGGCTACACCTTC.

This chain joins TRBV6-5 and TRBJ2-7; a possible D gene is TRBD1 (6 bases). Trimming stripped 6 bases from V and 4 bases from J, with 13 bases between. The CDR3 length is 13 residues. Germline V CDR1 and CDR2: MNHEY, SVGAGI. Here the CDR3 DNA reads TGTGCCAGCAGAATAGGGGGAAGGTACGAGCAGTACTTC. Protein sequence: CASRIGGRYEQYF.

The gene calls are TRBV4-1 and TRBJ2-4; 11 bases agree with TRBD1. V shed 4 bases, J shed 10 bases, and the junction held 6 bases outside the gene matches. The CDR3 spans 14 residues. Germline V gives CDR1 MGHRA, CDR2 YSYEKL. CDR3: CASSPAGTGGIQYF. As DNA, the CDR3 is TGCGCCAGCAGCCCCGCCGGGACAGGGGGGATTCAGTACTTC.

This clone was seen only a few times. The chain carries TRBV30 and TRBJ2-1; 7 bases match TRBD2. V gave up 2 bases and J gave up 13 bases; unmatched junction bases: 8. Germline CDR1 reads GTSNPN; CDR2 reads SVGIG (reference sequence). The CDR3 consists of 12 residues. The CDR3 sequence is CAWSPSGVRQFF. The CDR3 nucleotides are TGTGCCTGGAGTCCCAGCGGGGTCCGACAGTTCTTC.

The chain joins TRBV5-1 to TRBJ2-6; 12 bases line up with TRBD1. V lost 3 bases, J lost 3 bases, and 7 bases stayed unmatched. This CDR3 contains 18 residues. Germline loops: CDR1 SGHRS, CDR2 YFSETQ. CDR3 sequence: CASSSRGTGGSGANVLTF. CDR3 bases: TGCGCCAGCAGCTCCCGCGGGACAGGGGGCAGTGGGGCCAACGTCCTGACTTTC. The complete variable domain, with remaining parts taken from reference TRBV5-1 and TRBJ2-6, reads KAGVTQTPRYLIKTRGQQVTLSCSPISGHRSVSWYQQTPGQGLQFLFEYFSETQRNKGNFPGRFSGRQFSNSRSEMNVSTLELGDSALYLCASSSRGTGGSGANVLTFGAGSRLTVL.

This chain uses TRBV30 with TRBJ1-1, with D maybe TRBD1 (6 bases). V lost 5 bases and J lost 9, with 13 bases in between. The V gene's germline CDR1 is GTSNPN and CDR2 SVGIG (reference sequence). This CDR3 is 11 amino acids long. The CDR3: CAWRAGDKAFF. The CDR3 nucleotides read TGTGCCTGGCGGGCGGGGGACAAAGCTTTCTTT.

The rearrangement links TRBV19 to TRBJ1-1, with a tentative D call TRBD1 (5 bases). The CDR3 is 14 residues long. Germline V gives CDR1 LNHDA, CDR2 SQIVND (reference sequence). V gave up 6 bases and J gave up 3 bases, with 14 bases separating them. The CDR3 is CASRKPRAHTEAFF. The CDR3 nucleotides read TGTGCCAGTAGAAAACCCAGGGCACACACTGAAGCTTTCTTT.

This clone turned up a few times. In DNA, the CDR3 is TGTGCCAGCAGTCTACAGGGTGGGACGGCAGATACGCAGTATTTT. This translates into CASSLQGGTADTQYF. The chain joins TRBV6-5 to TRBJ2-3, with TRBD1 as a possible D gene (6 bases). CDR3 length: 15 residues. V was pared by 5 bases and J by 4 bases, with 16 bases between. CDR1 MNHEY and CDR2 SVGAGI come from the germline V gene.

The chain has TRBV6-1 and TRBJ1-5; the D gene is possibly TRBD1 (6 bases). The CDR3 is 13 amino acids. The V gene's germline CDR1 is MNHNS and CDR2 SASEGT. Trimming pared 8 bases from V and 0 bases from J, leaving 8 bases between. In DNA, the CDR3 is TGTGCCAGCCAGGGGAATAGCAATCAGCCCCAGCATTTT. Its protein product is CASQGNSNQPQHF.

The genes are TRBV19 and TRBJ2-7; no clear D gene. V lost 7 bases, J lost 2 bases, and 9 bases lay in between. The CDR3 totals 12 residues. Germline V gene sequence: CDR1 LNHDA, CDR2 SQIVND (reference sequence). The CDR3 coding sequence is TGTGCCAGTAAAAGCAAGACCTACGAGCAGTACTTC. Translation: CASKSKTYEQYF.